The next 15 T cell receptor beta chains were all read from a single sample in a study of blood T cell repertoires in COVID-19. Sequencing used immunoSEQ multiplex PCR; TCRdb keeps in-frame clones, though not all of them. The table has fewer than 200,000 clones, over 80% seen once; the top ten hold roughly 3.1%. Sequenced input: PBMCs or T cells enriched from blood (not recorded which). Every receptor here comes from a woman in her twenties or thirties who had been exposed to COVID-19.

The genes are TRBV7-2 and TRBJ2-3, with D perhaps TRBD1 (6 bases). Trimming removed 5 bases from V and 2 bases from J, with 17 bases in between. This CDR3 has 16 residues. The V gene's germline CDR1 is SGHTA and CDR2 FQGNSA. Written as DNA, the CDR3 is TGTGCCAGCAGCCCCCGTCGTATGGGGGCCACAGATACGCAGTATTTT. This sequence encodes CASSPRRMGATDTQYF.

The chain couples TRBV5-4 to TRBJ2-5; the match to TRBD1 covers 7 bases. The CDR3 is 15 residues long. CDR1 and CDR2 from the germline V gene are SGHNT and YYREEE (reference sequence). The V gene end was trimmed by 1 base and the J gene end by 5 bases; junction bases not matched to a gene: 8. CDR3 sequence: CASSLLQGIRETQYF. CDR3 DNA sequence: TGTGCCAGCAGCTTGCTACAGGGGATTAGGGAGACCCAGTACTTC.

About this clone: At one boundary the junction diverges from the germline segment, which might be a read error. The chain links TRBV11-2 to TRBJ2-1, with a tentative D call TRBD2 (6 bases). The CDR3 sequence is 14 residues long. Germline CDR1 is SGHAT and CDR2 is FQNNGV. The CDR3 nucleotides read TGTGCCAGCAGCTCCCCCCGGGGAGGAGGTTTTCGTCTCTTC. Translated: CASSSPRGGGFRLF.

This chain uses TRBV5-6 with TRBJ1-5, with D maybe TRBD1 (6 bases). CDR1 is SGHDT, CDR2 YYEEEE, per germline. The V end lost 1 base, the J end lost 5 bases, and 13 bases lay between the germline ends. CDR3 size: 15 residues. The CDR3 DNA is TGTGCCAGCAGCTTGCGGGGGGCGCCCGATCAGCCCCAGCATTTT. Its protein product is CASSLRGAPDQPQHF.

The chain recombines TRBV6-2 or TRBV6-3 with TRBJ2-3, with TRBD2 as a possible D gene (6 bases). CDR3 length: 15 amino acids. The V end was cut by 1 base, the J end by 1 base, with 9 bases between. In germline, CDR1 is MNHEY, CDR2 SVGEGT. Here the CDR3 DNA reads TGTGCCAGCAGTTACTATAGCGGCCGCACAGATACGCAGTATTTT. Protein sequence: CASSYYSGRTDTQYF.

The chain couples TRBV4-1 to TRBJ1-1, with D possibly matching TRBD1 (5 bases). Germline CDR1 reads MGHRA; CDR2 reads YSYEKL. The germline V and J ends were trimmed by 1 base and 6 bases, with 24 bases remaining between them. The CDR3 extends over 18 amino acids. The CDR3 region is CASSQVGAGKRTGAEAFF. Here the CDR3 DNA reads TGCGCCAGCAGCCAAGTAGGAGCAGGGAAGAGAACAGGCGCTGAAGCTTTCTTT.

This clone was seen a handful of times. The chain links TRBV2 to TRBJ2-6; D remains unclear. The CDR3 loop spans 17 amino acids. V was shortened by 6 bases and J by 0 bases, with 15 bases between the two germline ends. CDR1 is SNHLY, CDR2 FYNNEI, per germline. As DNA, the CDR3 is TGTGCCAGCAGGTCAGGCCCGCGAAACTCTGGGGCCAACGTCCTGACTTTC. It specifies CASRSGPRNSGANVLTF.

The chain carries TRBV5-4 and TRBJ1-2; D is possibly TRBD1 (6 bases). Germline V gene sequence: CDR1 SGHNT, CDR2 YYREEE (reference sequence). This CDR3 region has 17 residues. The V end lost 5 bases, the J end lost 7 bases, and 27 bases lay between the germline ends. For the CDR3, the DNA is TGTGCCAGCAGACTAACAGGGACCAAGGCCCTTGCGGGTGGCTACACCTTC. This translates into CASRLTGTKALAGGYTF.

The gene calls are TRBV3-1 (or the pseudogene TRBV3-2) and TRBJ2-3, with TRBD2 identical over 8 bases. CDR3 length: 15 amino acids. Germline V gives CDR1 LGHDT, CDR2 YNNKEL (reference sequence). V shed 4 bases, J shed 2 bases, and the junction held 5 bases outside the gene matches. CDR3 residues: CASSPLAVVTDTQYF. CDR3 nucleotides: TGTGCCAGCAGCCCACTAGCGGTGGTCACAGATACGCAGTATTTT.

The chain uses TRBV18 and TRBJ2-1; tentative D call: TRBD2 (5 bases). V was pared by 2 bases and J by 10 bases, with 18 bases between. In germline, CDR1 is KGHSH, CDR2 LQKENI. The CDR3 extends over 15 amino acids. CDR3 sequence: CASSPLDLIGEEQFF. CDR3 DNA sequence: TGTGCCAGCTCACCATTAGATTTAATTGGGGAGGAGCAGTTCTTC.

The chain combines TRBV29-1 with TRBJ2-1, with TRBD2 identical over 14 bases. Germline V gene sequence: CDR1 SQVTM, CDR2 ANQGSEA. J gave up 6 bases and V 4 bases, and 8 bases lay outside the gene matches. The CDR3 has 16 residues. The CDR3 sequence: CSVAGATSGGANEQFF. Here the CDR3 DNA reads TGCAGCGTTGCCGGAGCGACTAGCGGGGGGGCCAATGAGCAGTTCTTC.

CDR3 bases: TGTGCCAGCATGTTGGAAGGGGACACTGAAGCTTTCTTT. This codes for CASMLEGDTEAFF. The chain employs TRBV2 and TRBJ1-1; D perhaps matches TRBD1 (5 bases). V was clipped by 7 bases and J by 3 bases, with 12 bases between them. The germline CDR1 and CDR2 sequences are SNHLY and FYNNEI. This CDR3 contains 13 residues.

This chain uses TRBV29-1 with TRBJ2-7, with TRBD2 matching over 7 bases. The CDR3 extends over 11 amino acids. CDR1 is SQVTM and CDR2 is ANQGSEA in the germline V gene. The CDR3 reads CSVSSGVFEYF. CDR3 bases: TGCAGTGTCTCAAGCGGGGTGTTTGAGTACTTC.

The DNA for the CDR3 is TGCGCCAGCAGTGATGGCAGGGGGGTAGGCTACACCTTC. Protein product: CASSDGRGVGYTF. V usage is TRBV10-1 and J usage is TRBJ1-2, with 7 bases aligning to TRBD1. V dropped 3 bases and J dropped 8; count of bases not matched to a gene: 6. The CDR3 is 13 amino acids. Per the germline V gene, CDR1 is WNHNN and CDR2 is SYGVQD (reference sequence).

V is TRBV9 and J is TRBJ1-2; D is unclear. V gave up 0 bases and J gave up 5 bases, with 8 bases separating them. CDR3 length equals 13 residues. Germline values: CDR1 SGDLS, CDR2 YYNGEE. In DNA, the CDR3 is TGTGCCAGCAGCGTAGGAAGCGAGTATGGCTACACCTTC. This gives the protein CASSVGSEYGYTF.